Listed below are T cell receptor beta chains from one sample, sequenced in a study of response to subunit inactivated influenza vaccine. TCRdb processed the RT-PCR reads anew with MiXCR; each CDR3 protein has one entry. This table has some 800,000 distinct CDR3 sequences, around 21% appearing once. The material sequenced was PBMCs from blood, taken 5 to 6 days after vaccination. These TCRs come from a man aged 50 to 59 who received an inactivated influenza vaccine. The CDR3 runs from the conserved cysteine through the conserved F or W. Each record gives: J gene, clone size, D gene, CDR3 length, V gene, CDR3 DNA, CDR3 protein. The D gene is left open where the match is weak. Only part of the rows carry a size: once, few, many, or a class if the clone is expanded.

>TRBJ2-1|once|NA|16|TRBV11-2
TGTGCCAGCAGCTTAGGAAGCAGGGCTGGCTACAATGAGCAGTTCTTC
CASSLGSRAGYNEQFF
>TRBJ1-4|few|NA|15|TRBV28
TGTGCCAGCAGTTTAATCAGGGGAGGTAATGAAAAACTGTTTTTT
CASSLIRGGNEKLFF
>TRBJ2-3|few|TRBD1|16|TRBV5-1
TGCGCCAGCAGCGAGGGACAGGGGAGCGACACAGATACGCAGTATTTT
CASSEGQGSDTDTQYF
>TRBJ1-2|many|NA|13|TRBV6-6
TGTGCCAGCAAGGGGACGGAAAATTATGGCTACACCTTC
CASKGTENYGYTF
>TRBJ2-2|few|TRBD2|17|TRBV4-3
TGCGCCAGCAGCCATCGACTAGCGGGAGGGCCCACCGGGGAGCTGTTTTTT
CASSHRLAGGPTGELFF
>TRBJ2-7|NA|TRBD1|16|TRBV28
TGTGCCAGCAGTTCCCCCGGGACAGGGAGTTCCTACGAGCAGTACTTC
CASSSPGTGSSYEQYF
>TRBJ2-7|few|TRBD2|14|TRBV20-1
TGCAGTGCAGGGACTAGCGGGGGGGCCTACGAGCAGTACTTC
CSAGTSGGAYEQYF
>TRBJ2-2|NA|TRBD1|16|TRBV2
TGTGCCAGCAGTGAAGCGCCGACAGGGGGCGTCGGGGAGCTGTTTTTT
CASSEAPTGGVGELFF
>TRBJ1-1|NA|TRBD1|16|TRBV20-1
TGCAGTGCTGTGACCGGGACAGGGATGTTTAGCACTGAAGCTTTCTTT
CSAVTGTGMFSTEAFF
>TRBJ2-7|NA|TRBD2|15|TRBV3-1
TGTGCCAGCTGCCAAGGGACTAGCGGGAGGCGCGAGCAGTACTTC
CASCQGTSGRREQYF
>TRBJ2-1|NA|TRBD2|14|TRBV23-1
TGCGCCAGCAGTAAACTAGCGGAGATAAATGAGCAGTTCTTC
CASSKLAEINEQFF
>TRBJ2-1|NA|NA|16|TRBV3-1
TGTGCCAGCAGCCAAGCCACATATACCTCCTACAATGAGCAGTTCTTC
CASSQATYTSYNEQFF
>TRBJ2-1|NA|NA|16|TRBV5-1
TGCGCCAGCAGCTCATCATACTACCCCTTATACAATGAGCAGTTCTTC
CASSSSYYPLYNEQFF
>TRBJ1-5|many|NA|15|TRBV7-8
TGTGCCAGCAGCAGTAGTCACGGGAGCAATCAGCCCCAGCATTTT
CASSSSHGSNQPQHF
>TRBJ2-5|NA|TRBD1|14|TRBV7-2
TGTGCCAGCAGCTTTCAGGGGGCTAGGGAGACCCAGTACTTC
CASSFQGARETQYF
>TRBJ1-2|once|TRBD1|16|TRBV20-1
TGCAGTGCTAGAGATATGGACAGGGGGTTTGGGTATGGCTACACCTTC
CSARDMDRGFGYGYTF
>TRBJ1-1|NA|NA|14|TRBV5-1
TGCGCCAGCAGCTCGGAGCCAGGGGACACTGAAGCTTTCTTT
CASSSEPGDTEAFF
>TRBJ2-2|NA|TRBD1|14|TRBV18
TGTGCCAGCTCACCGACAGGGATCGCCGGGGAGCTGTTTTTT
CASSPTGIAGELFF
>TRBJ1-5|few|NA|15|TRBV27
TGTGCCAGCAGTCCCTGGCCTGTCGGCAATCAGCCCCAGCATTTT
CASSPWPVGNQPQHF
>TRBJ2-1|few|NA|15|TRBV25-1
TGTGCCAGCGGTTCCGAGGGCAGCTCCTACAATGAGCAGTTCTTC
CASGSEGSSYNEQFF
>TRBJ2-1|NA|TRBD2|14|TRBV20-1
TGCAGTGCCCCCGTTAGCGGGCGTTACAATGAGCAGTTCTTC
CSAPVSGRYNEQFF
>TRBJ2-3|NA|NA|13|TRBV5-1
TGCGCCAGCTGGACAGCGGGCACAGATACGCAGTATTTT
CASWTAGTDTQYF
>TRBJ2-3|NA|TRBD1|19|TRBV6-1
TGTGCCAGCAGTCTCGTCCTTTCCGGGACAGGGGTCGGCACAGATACGCAGTATTTT
CASSLVLSGTGVGTDTQYF
>TRBJ2-1|NA|NA|14|TRBV20-1
TGCAGTGCTAGAGAACCCCCAGCTTACAATGAGCAGTTCTTC
CSAREPPAYNEQFF
>TRBJ2-1|NA|NA|14|TRBV5-6
TGTGCCAGCAGCCCCCCTACGGTTCATGATGAGCAGTTCTTC
CASSPPTVHDEQFF
>TRBJ2-5|few|NA|14|TRBV12-3/TRBV12-4
TGTGCCAGCAGCCTTGGGACTGTTAGAGAGACCCAGTACTTC
CASSLGTVRETQYF
>TRBJ2-4|few|NA|15|TRBV3-1
TGTGCCAGCAGCCAAGATCAATTAGCCAAAAACATTCAGTACTTC
CASSQDQLAKNIQYF
>TRBJ1-1|few|NA|13|TRBV20-1
TGCAGTGCTAGGGTCGGCCCAAACACTGAAGCTTTCTTT
CSARVGPNTEAFF
>TRBJ2-3|few|NA|14|TRBV6-1
TGTGCCAGCAAGGTCCCGGGGAGTGCAGATACGCAGTATTTT
CASKVPGSADTQYF
>TRBJ1-2|NA|TRBD1|14|TRBV29-1
TGCAGCGTTGAAGACTTTCAGGGGGCTGGAGGCTACACCTTC
CSVEDFQGAGGYTF
>TRBJ1-1|NA|NA|15|TRBV20-1
TGCAGTGCTAGAGATTCAAAGGTACCGAACACTGAAGCTTTCTTT
CSARDSKVPNTEAFF
>TRBJ2-7|few|TRBD2|12|TRBV20-1
TGCAGTGCCAGGCTAGCGGGAGCGGAGCAGTACTTC
CSARLAGAEQYF
>TRBJ2-5|NA|NA|13|TRBV29-1
TGCAGCGTTGGGGGAGGACGGCAAGAGACCCAGTACTTC
CSVGGGRQETQYF